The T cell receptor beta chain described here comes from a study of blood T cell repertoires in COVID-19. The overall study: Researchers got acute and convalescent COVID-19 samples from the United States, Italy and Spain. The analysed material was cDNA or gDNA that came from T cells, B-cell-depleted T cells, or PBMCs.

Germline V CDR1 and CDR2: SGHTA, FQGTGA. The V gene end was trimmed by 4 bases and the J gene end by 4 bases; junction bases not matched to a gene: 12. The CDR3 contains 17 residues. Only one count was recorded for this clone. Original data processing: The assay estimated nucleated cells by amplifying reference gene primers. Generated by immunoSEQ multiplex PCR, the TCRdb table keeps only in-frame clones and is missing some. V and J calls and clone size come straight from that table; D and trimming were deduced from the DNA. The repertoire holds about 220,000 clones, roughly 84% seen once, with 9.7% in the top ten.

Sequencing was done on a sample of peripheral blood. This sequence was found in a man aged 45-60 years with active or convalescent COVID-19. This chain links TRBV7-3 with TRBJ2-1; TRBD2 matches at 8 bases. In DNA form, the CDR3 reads TGTGCCAGCAGCTCAAATCGGAGCGGGAGATTTTACAATGAGCAGTTCTTC. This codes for CASSSNRSGRFYNEQFF.